The rows below give T cell receptor beta chains drawn from one sample of a study of cytomegalovirus exposure and HLA in healthy donors. Sequencing used immunoSEQ multiplex PCR; TCRdb keeps in-frame clones, though not all of them. The table records 130,000 to 150,000 clones, about nine tenths of them present only once. Material for sequencing was PBMCs. The origin of the receptors is a man aged 18 to 30 in good health and CMV-seropositive. CDR3s include the opening cysteine and the closing phenylalanine or tryptophan. D genes are given only for firm matches. Clone size appears in some rows only: once, few, many, or a class for an expanded clone.

D: -; V: TRBV5-1; J: TRBJ2-1; size: -; DNA: TGCGCCAGCAGCTCCGGAGAGTCCTACAATGAGCAGTTCTTC; CDR3: CASSSGESYNEQFF
D: -; V: TRBV27; J: TRBJ1-6; size: -; DNA: TGTGCCAGTGCCCCTAGGAGCTCCTATAATTCACCCCTCCACTTT; CDR3: CASAPRSSYNSPLHF
D: -; V: TRBV4-1; J: TRBJ2-1; size: -; DNA: TGCGCCAGCAGCCGCGGACAGAGCTCCTACAATGAGCAGTTCTTC; CDR3: CASSRGQSSYNEQFF
D: TRBD1; V: TRBV11-3; J: TRBJ2-1; size: -; DNA: TGTGCCAGCAGCTTTAGTTTCTCGGGACAGGGATTGGGGAATGAGCAGTTCTTC; CDR3: CASSFSFSGQGLGNEQFF
D: -; V: TRBV7-2; J: TRBJ1-6; size: -; DNA: TGTGCCAGCAGCTTAGCCTCGACAGTTTATAATTCACCCCTCCACTTT; CDR3: CASSLASTVYNSPLHF
D: TRBD1; V: TRBV6-5; J: TRBJ1-1; size: -; DNA: TGTGCCAGCACCCGGGACAGGGGGTCCACTGAAGCTTTCTTT; CDR3: CASTRDRGSTEAFF
D: -; V: TRBV18; J: TRBJ1-5; size: -; DNA: TGTGCCAGCTCCGACACCTATAGCAATCAGCCCCAGCATTTT; CDR3: CASSDTYSNQPQHF
D: -; V: TRBV11-2; J: TRBJ1-2; size: -; DNA: TGTGCCAGCAGCTTGGGAGTAAGGTGGGCACCCACCCCCCGTTATGGCTACACCTTC; CDR3: CASSLGVRWAPTPRYGYTF
D: -; V: TRBV5-1; J: TRBJ2-2; size: -; DNA: TGCGCCAGCAGCTCCAGGGGCGGCGAGGGAGGGACCGGGGAGCTGTTTTTT; CDR3: CASSSRGGEGGTGELFF
D: -; V: TRBV7-3; J: TRBJ2-1; size: -; DNA: TGTGCCAGCAGCTTAAGTCGATCGTCGGGTGAGCAGTTCTTC; CDR3: CASSLSRSSGEQFF
D: TRBD1; V: TRBV18; J: TRBJ1-1; size: -; DNA: TGTGCCAGCTCAGCGGGACAGGGCTACACTGAAGCTTTCTTT; CDR3: CASSAGQGYTEAFF
D: TRBD1; V: TRBV6-6; J: TRBJ2-2; size: -; DNA: TGTGCCGGACGGGACAGCGGCACCGGGGAGCTGTTTTTT; CDR3: CAGRDSGTGELFF
D: TRBD1; V: TRBV5-4; J: TRBJ2-5; size: -; DNA: TGTGCCAGCAGCGTGGGACAGGCGACGCTAGAGACCCAGTACTTC; CDR3: CASSVGQATLETQYF
D: -; V: TRBV5-1; J: TRBJ1-1; size: -; DNA: TGCGCCAGCAGCTTGTCAACGGGAAATGTCTACACTGAAGCTTTCTTT; CDR3: CASSLSTGNVYTEAFF
D: TRBD1; V: TRBV13; J: TRBJ1-1; size: -; DNA: TGTGCCAGCAGCCGAGGACAGGGGAGCACTGAAGCTTTCTTT; CDR3: CASSRGQGSTEAFF
D: -; V: TRBV7-9; J: TRBJ2-2; size: few; DNA: TGTGCCAGCAGCTTAGGACTCCTGAACACCGGGGAGCTGTTTTTT; CDR3: CASSLGLLNTGELFF
D: -; V: TRBV7-3; J: TRBJ1-6; size: -; DNA: TGTGCCAGCAGCTCTCTGGGGAGCGGGACCAATTCACCCCTCCACTTT; CDR3: CASSSLGSGTNSPLHF
D: TRBD1; V: TRBV5-1; J: TRBJ2-3; size: -; DNA: TGCGCCAGCAGCCCCCGGGACAGCCTGGGTACGCAGTATTTT; CDR3: CASSPRDSLGTQYF
D: TRBD1; V: TRBV30; J: TRBJ2-7; size: few; DNA: TGTGCCTGGGAGGGGGCATCCTACGAGCAGTACTTC; CDR3: CAWEGASYEQYF
D: -; V: TRBV13; J: TRBJ2-3; size: -; DNA: TGTGCCAGCAGCCCTCGGGGTGGCCCCACAGATACGCAGTATTTT; CDR3: CASSPRGGPTDTQYF
D: TRBD2; V: TRBV10-1; J: TRBJ2-3; size: -; DNA: TGCGCCAGCAGTGAGGAGCGGGAGTCGAACACAGATACGCAGTATTTT; CDR3: CASSEERESNTDTQYF
D: TRBD2; V: TRBV5-6; J: TRBJ2-1; size: -; DNA: TGTGCCAGCAGCCCACTAGCGGGAGGGCTTATGTACAATGAGCAGTTCTTC; CDR3: CASSPLAGGLMYNEQFF
D: -; V: TRBV14; J: TRBJ1-1; size: -; DNA: TGTTCGAGAACTGAAGCTTTCTTT; CDR3: CSRTEAFF
D: -; V: TRBV27; J: TRBJ2-1; size: -; DNA: TGTGCCAGCAGTTTCCCTAATGAGTTCTTC; CDR3: CASSFPNEFF
D: TRBD2; V: TRBV10-1; J: TRBJ2-1; size: -; DNA: TGCGCCAGCAGTGAGCTCCTAGCGGGTGTTAGTGAGCAGTTCTTC; CDR3: CASSELLAGVSEQFF
D: -; V: TRBV11-2; J: TRBJ2-1; size: -; DNA: TGTGCCATCCTCTACCCGACCGGGTACAATGAGCAGTTCTTC; CDR3: CAILYPTGYNEQFF
D: -; V: TRBV19; J: TRBJ1-2; size: -; DNA: TGTGCCAGTTCCCGAGCTGATCTCGCTCTATACACCTTC; CDR3: CASSRADLALYTF
D: -; V: TRBV6-1; J: TRBJ2-3; size: -; DNA: TGTGCCAGCAGTGAAGCGGCAGGGGAGGGGCCCACAGATACGCAGTATTTT; CDR3: CASSEAAGEGPTDTQYF
D: -; V: TRBV19; J: TRBJ2-1; size: -; DNA: TGTGCCAGTAGTATTAAATACGCCAGCCTAGCAAATGAGCAGTTCTTC; CDR3: CASSIKYASLANEQFF
D: TRBD1; V: TRBV5-1; J: TRBJ1-1; size: -; DNA: TGCGCCAGCAGCTGGACAGGGGGGACTGAAGCTTTCTTT; CDR3: CASSWTGGTEAFF
D: TRBD1; V: TRBV28; J: TRBJ2-7; size: -; DNA: TGTGCCAGCAGTTTACGGGCAGGGGGCTCCTACGAGCAGTACTTC; CDR3: CASSLRAGGSYEQYF
D: TRBD1; V: TRBV19; J: TRBJ2-7; size: -; DNA: TGTGCCAGTAGTACAATGGACAGGGGGGTCCACGAGCAGTACTTC; CDR3: CASSTMDRGVHEQYF
D: TRBD1; V: TRBV7-6; J: TRBJ2-3; size: -; DNA: TGTGCCAGCAGGCCACAGGGGGTAACGACAGATACGCAGTATTTT; CDR3: CASRPQGVTTDTQYF
D: -; V: TRBV19; J: TRBJ2-7; size: -; DNA: TGTGCCAGTAGTATATCCGGGGTCTACGAGCAGTACTTC; CDR3: CASSISGVYEQYF
D: TRBD1; V: TRBV27; J: TRBJ1-6; size: -; DNA: TGTGCCAGCAGCCCGACAGGGCGATCCTATAATTCACCCCTCCACTTT; CDR3: CASSPTGRSYNSPLHF
D: -; V: TRBV11-1; J: TRBJ2-1; size: -; DNA: TGTGCCAGCCTTAAGCAGGAGCGGGCGGATGAGCAGTTCTTC; CDR3: CASLKQERADEQFF
D: TRBD1; V: TRBV28; J: TRBJ1-5; size: -; DNA: TGTGCCAGCAGTGAACTCGGGACAGGCAATCAGCCCCAGCATTTT; CDR3: CASSELGTGNQPQHF